The present entry profiles one TCR beta chain with its context. Its antigen is unknown. The sample holds no much larger clone one base away, and base qualities are not on file. The library was produced with the immunoSEQ multiplex PCR assay. TCRdb mirrors the immuneACCESS table, restricted to in-frame sequences. Some clones are absent from its copies; in checked studies, under half trace to an unresolved V gene, and the reason for the others is unknown. A total of around 200,000 clones appear in this sample, 90% to 95% of them only once. The ten largest clones represent approximately 1.5% of the sample. The data originate from a study of control samples from healthy donors and cancer patients (dated by TCRdb to 2020 to 2021). V is pared back by 1 base and J by 3 bases, with 13 bases lying between the germline termini. Counted from cysteine to phenylalanine, this CDR3 has 16 amino acids. Only the CDR3 DNA stays, 48 bases, in frame from base 1. CDR1 is given as SNHLY and CDR2 as FYNNEI, both from the germline V gene.

The sample taken for sequencing was blood. This receptor was taken from a man between 18 and 29 years old in good health. The chain uses TRBV2 and TRBJ2-1, and TRBD2 may be the D gene, going by 5 matching bases. The CDR3 corresponds to CASSEGGPSRYNEQFF. The DNA sequence is as follows: TGTGCCAGCAGTGAAGGAGGGCCCTCCCGCTACAATGAGCAGTTCTTC.